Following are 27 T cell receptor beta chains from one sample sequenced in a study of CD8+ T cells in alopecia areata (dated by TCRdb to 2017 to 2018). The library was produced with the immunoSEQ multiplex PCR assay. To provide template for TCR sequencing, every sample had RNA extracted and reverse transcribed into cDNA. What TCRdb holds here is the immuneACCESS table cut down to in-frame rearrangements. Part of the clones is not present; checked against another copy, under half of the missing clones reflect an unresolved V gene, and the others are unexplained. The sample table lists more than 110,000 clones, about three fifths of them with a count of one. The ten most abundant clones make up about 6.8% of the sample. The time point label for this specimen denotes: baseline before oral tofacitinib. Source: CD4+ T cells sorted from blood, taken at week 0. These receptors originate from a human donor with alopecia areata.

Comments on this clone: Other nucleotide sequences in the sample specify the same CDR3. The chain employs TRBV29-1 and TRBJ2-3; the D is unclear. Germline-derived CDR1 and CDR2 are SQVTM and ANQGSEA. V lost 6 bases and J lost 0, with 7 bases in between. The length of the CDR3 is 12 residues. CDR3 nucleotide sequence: TGCAGCGTCCAAGGGAGCACAGATACGCAGTATTTT. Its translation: CSVQGSTDTQYF.

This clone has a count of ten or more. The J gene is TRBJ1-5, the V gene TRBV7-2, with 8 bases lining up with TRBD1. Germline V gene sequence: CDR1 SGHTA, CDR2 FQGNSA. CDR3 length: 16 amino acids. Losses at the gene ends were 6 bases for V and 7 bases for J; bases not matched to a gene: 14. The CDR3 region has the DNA TGTGCCAGCAGTAAGGGGGCAGGGGGCTCTGGACAGCCCCAGCATTTT. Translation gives CASSKGAGGSGQPQHF.

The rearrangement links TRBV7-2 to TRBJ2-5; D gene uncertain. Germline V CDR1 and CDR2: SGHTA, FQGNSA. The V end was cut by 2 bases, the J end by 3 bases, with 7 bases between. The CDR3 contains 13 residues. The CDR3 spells CASSLSWEETQYF. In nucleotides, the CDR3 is TGTGCCAGCAGCTTATCCTGGGAAGAGACCCAGTACTTC.

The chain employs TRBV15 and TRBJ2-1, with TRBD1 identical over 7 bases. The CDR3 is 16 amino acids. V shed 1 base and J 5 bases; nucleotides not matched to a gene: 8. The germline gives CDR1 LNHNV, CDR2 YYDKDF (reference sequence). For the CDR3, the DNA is TGTGCCACCAGCAGAGGAGGGGGCGGAAGGGACAATGAGCAGTTCTTC. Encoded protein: CATSRGGGGRDNEQFF.

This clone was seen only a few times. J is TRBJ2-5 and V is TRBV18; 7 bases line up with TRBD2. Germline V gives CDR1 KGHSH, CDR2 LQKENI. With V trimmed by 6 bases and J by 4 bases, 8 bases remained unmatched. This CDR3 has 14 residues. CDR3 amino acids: CASSPGGGAETQYF. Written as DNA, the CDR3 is TGTGCCAGCTCTCCGGGAGGAGGGGCAGAGACCCAGTACTTC. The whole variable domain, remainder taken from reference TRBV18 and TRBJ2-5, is NAGVMQNPRHLVRRRGQEARLRCSPMKGHSHVYWYRQLPEEGLKFMVYLQKENIIDESGMPKERFSAEFPKEGPSILRIQQVVRGDSAAYFCASSPGGGAETQYFGPGTRLLVL.

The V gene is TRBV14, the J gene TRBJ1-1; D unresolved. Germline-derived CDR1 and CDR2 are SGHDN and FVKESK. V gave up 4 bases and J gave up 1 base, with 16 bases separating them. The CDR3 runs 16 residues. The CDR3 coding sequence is TGTGCCAGCAGCCTAACTTTTTCTCGGGCGAACACTGAAGCTTTCTTT. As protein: CASSLTFSRANTEAFF.

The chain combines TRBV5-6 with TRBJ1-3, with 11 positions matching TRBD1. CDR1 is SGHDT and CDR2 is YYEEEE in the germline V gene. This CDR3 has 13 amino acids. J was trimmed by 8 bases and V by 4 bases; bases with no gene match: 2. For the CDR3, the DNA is TGTGCCAGCAGCGCGGGACAGGGGGACACCATATATTTT. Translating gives CASSAGQGDTIYF.

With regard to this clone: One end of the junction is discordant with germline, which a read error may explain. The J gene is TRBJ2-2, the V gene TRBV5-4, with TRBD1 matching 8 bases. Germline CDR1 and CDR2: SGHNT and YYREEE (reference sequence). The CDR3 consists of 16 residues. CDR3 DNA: TGCGCCAGCAGCCAAGTGGCAGGGGGCTATACCGGGGAGCTGTTTTTT. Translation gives CASSQVAGGYTGELFF.

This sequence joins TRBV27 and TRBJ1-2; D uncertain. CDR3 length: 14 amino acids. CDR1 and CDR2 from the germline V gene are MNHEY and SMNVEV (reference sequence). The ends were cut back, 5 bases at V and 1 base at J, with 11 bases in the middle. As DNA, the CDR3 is TGTGCCAGCAGTCCCGGGGAATTTAACTATGGCTACACCTTC. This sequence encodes CASSPGEFNYGYTF.

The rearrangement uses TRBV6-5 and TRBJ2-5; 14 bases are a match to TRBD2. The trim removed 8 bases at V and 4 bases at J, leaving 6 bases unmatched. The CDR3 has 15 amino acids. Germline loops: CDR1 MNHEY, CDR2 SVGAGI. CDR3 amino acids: CASGLGLAGGETQYF. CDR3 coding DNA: TGTGCCAGCGGGCTTGGACTAGCGGGGGGAGAGACCCAGTACTTC.

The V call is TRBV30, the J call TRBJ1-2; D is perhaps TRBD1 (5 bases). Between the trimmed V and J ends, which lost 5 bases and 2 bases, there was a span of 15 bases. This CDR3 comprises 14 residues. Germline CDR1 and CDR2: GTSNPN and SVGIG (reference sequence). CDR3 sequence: CAWSRGRANYGYTF. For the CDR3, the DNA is TGTGCCTGGTCAAGGGGAAGGGCAAACTATGGCTACACCTTC. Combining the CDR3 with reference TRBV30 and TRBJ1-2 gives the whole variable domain SQTIHQWPATLVQPVGSPLSLECTVEGTSNPNLYWYRQAAGRGLQLLFYSVGIGQISSEVPQNLSASRPQDRQFILSSKKLLLSDSGFYLCAWSRGRANYGYTFGSGTRLTVV.

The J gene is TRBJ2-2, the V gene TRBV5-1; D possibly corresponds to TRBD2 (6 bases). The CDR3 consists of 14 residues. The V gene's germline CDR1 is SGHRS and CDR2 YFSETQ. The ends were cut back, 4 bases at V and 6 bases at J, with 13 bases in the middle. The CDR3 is CASSRSWGAGELFF. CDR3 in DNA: TGCGCCAGCAGCCGATCGTGGGGGGCCGGGGAGCTGTTTTTT.

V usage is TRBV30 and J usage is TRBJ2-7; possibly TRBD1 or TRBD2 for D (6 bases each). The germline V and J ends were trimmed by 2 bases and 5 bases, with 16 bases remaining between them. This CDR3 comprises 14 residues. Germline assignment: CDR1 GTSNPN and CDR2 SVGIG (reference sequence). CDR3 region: CAWSWGAPSDEQYF. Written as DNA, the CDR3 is TGTGCCTGGAGTTGGGGGGCCCCTAGCGACGAGCAGTACTTC.

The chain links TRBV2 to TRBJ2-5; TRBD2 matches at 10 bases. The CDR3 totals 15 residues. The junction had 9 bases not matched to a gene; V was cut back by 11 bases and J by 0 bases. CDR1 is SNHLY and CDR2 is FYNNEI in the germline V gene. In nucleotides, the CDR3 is TGTGCCGGCACTATTAGCGGGGGGAACCAAGAGACCCAGTACTTC. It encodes CAGTISGGNQETQYF. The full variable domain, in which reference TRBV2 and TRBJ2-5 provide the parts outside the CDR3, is EPEVTQTPSHQVTQMGQEVILRCVPISNHLYFYWYRQILGQKVEFLVSFYNNEISEKSEIFDDQFSVERPDGSNFTLKIRSTKLEDSAMYFCAGTISGGNQETQYFGPGTRLLVL.

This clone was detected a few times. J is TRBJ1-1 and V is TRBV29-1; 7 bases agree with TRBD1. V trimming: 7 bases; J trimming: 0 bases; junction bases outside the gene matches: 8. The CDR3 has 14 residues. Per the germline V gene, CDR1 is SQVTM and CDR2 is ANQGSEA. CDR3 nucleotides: TGCAGCGCTGGGGGGACAGCCATGAACACTGAAGCTTTCTTT. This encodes CSAGGTAMNTEAFF.

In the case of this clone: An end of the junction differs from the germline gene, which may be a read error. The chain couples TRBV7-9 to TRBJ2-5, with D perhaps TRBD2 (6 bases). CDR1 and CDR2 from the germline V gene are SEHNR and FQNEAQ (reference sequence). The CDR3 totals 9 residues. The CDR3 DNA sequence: TGCGGGGGATGTAAGACCCAGTACTTC. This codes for CGGCKTQYF. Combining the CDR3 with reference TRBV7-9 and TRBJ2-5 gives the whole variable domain DTGVSQNPRHKITKRGQNVTFRCDPISEHNRLYWYRQTLGQGPEFLTYFQNEAQLEKSRLLSDRFSAERPKGSFSTLEIQRTEQGDSAMYLCGGCKTQYFGPGTRLLVL.

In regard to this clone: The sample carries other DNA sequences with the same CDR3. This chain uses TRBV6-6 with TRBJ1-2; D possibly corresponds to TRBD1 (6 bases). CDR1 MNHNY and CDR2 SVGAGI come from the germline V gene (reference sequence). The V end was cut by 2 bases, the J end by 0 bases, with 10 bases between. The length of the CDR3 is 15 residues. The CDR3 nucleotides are TGTGCCAGCAGTTACCCGCAGGGGACTAACTATGGCTACACCTTC. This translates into CASSYPQGTNYGYTF.

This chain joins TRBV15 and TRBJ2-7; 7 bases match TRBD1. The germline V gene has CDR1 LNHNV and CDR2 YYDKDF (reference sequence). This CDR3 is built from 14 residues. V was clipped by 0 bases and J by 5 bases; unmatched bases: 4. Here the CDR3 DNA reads TGTGCCACCAGCAGAGATCGAGGGGGCCACGAGCAGTACTTC. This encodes CATSRDRGGHEQYF.

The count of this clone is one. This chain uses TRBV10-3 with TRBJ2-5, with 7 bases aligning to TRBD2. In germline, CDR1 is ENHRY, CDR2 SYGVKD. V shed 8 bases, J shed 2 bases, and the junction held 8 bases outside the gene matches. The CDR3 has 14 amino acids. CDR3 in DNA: TGTGCCATCCGGTCTAGCGGCGAACAAGAGACCCAGTACTTC. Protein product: CAIRSSGEQETQYF.

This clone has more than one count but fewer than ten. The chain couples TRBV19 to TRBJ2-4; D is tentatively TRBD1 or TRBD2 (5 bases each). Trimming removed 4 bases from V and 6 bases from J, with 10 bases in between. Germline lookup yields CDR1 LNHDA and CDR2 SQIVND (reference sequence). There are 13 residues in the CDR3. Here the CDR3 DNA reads TGTGCCAGTAGTAGACAGAGCGGAAACATTCAGTACTTC. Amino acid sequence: CASSRQSGNIQYF. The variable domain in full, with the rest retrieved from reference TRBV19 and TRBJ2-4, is DGGITQSPKYLFRKEGQNVTLSCEQNLNHDAMYWYRQDPGQGLRLIYYSQIVNDFQKGDIAEGYSVSREKKESFPLTVTSAQKNPTAFYLCASSRQSGNIQYFGAGTRLSVL.

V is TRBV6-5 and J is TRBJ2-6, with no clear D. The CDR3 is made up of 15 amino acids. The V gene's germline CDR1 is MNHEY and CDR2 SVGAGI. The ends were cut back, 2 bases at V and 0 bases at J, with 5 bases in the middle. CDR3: CASSYAYSGANVLTF. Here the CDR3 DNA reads TGTGCCAGCAGTTACGCGTACTCTGGGGCCAACGTCCTGACTTTC.

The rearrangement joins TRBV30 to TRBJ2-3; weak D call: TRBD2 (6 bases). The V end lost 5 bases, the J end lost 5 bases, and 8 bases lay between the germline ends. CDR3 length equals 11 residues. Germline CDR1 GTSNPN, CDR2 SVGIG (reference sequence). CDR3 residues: CAWGEVDTQYF. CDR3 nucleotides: TGTGCCTGGGGGGAGGTAGATACGCAGTATTTT.

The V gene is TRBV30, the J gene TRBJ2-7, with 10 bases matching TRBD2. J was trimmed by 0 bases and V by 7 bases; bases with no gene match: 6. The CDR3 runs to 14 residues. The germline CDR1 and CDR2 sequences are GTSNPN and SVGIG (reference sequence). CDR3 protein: CAYSKRGGSYEQYF. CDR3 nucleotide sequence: TGTGCCTACTCGAAGCGGGGGGGCTCCTACGAGCAGTACTTC. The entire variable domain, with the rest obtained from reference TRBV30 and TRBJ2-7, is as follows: SQTIHQWPATLVQPVGSPLSLECTVEGTSNPNLYWYRQAAGRGLQLLFYSVGIGQISSEVPQNLSASRPQDRQFILSSKKLLLSDSGFYLCAYSKRGGSYEQYFGPGTRLTVT.

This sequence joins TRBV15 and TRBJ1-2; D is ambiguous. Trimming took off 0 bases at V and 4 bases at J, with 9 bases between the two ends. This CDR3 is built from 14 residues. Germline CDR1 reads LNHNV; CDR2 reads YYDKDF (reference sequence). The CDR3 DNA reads TGTGCCACCAGCAGAGAAATGGGCTTCTATGGCTACACCTTC. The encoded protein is CATSREMGFYGYTF.

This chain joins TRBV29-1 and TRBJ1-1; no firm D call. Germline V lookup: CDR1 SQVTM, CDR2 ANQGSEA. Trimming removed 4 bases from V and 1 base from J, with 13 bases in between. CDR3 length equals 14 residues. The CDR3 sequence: CSVVLDLTNTEAFF. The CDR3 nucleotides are TGCAGCGTTGTACTGGACCTCACGAACACTGAAGCTTTCTTT. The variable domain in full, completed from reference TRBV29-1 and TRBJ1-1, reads SAVISQKPSRDICQRGTSLTIQCQVDSQVTMMFWYRQQPGQSLTLIATANQGSEATYESGFVIDKFPISRPNLTFSTLTVSNMSPEDSSIYLCSVVLDLTNTEAFFGQGTRLTVV.

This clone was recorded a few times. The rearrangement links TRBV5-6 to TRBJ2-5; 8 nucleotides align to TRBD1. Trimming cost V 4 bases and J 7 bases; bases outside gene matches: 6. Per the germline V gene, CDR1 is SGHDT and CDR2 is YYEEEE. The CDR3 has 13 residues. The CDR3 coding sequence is TGTGCCAGCAGCATTGGACAGGGAGGGACCCAGTACTTC. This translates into CASSIGQGGTQYF.

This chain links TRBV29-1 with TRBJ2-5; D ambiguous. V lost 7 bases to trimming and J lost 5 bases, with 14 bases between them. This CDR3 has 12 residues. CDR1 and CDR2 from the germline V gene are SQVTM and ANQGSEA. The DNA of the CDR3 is TGCAGCGGCCTGACCCTGGGCGAGACCCAGTACTTC. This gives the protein CSGLTLGETQYF.